This T cell receptor beta chain emerged from a study of shared clonotypes between healthy human individuals. Study information: Three plates were used per donor for CD4 naive, three for CD4 memory, two for CD8 naive and one for CD8 memory. Broader study findings: Only blood was sampled; tissue repertoires likely differ.

In germline, CDR1 is MNHEY, CDR2 SMNVEV (reference sequence). The V gene lost 6 bases and the J gene lost 1 base, with 13 bases spanning the gap. The CDR3 is 14 residues long. Remarks on this clone: The target antigen is unknown.

Libraries were prepared by immunoSEQ multiplex PCR; TCRdb keeps only in-frame clonotypes and omits some of them. This table has fewer than 2.5 million clones, approximately 93% appearing once. The sequence came from a young man in good health. Some clones in this sample may be carry-over from other donors' samples. The sample comprised naive CD4+ T cells from PBMCs. Documented subset: CD45RA+ positively selected. J is TRBJ2-7 and V is TRBV27, with a tentative D call TRBD2 (5 bases). CDR3 nucleotide sequence: TGTGCCAGCAGCTCCTGGGAGAGGTCCTACGAGCAGTACTTC. It yields the protein CASSSWERSYEQYF.